This T cell receptor beta chain appears in the sequencing data of a study of CXCR3-negative and CXCR3-positive naive CD8 T cells. As to this clonotype: Antigen specificity is unknown.

Via 5' RACE with UMI labels, TRB cDNA libraries were prepared. TCRdb reanalyzed the 5' RACE reads and collapses them to one entry per CDR3 protein, without DNA. This table lists tens of thousands of distinct CDR3 sequences. Study observations and caveats: Hydrophobicity was higher for TRB CDR3s found in CXCR3-positive naive cells than in CXCR3-negative naive cells.

Germline CDR1 is SEHNR and CDR2 is FQNEAQ (reference sequence). This CDR3 has 12 amino acids. The clonotype comes from a human donor in good health. Some clones in this sample may be carry-over from other donors' samples. This chain links TRBV7-9 with TRBJ2-1. Sequenced sample: naive CXCR3+ CD8+ T cells from blood. The subset: CD45RO-CCR7+CD27+CD95- naive CD8+ T cells expressing CXCR3 (TNR3+). The CDR3 region is CASSSTDTEQFF.